This T cell receptor beta chain was found in a study of T cells in Graves' hyperthyroidism and ophthalmopathy. This clonotype was seen many times. Its antigen is undetermined. Looked up from germline, CDR1 is SGHTA and CDR2 is FQGNSA. After removal of 1 base from V and 2 bases from J, the junction contained 6 bases not matched to a gene. CDR3 size: 16 residues. Clinical symptoms, serum thyroxine and TRAb, thyroid ultrasound and orbital computed tomography were used for the diagnoses. Study observations and caveats: Most thyroid clonotypes expanded above 0.001 were also detected in blood.

RNA transcripts gave rise to amplified TCR beta CDR3 regions. Carried out on the TCR CDR3, a first-round RT-PCR used the HTBI primer set. In TCRdb, the multiplex PCR reads were re-called with MiXCR into one record per CDR3 protein. The repertoire holds over 650,000 distinct CDR3 sequences, with less than 45% as singletons. This sequence was found in an adult man with Graves' disease, either hyperthyroidism or ophthalmopathy (not recorded which). The chain carries TRBV7-2 and TRBJ2-5, with 8 bases identical to TRBD2. Sequenced: peripheral blood or thyroid tissue (not recorded which). The CDR3 sequence is CASSLGGSGIQETQYF. For the CDR3, the DNA is TGTGCCAGCAGCTTAGGCGGTAGCGGGATACAAGAGACCCAGTACTTC.